Below are 17 T cell receptor beta chains sequenced from a single sample in a study of control samples from healthy donors and cancer patients. Libraries were prepared by immunoSEQ multiplex PCR; TCRdb keeps only in-frame clonotypes and omits some of them. This sample carries around 92,000 clones, around 80% of them seen once, and the ten largest clones take about 2%. Sequenced: blood. The receptors originated from a man aged 60 to 69 in good health.

The chain couples TRBV28 to TRBJ2-1, with TRBD2 matching 10 bases. The trim removed 5 bases at V and 5 bases at J, leaving 6 bases unmatched. In germline, CDR1 is MDHEN, CDR2 SYDVKM. The CDR3 covers 15 residues. The CDR3, as DNA: TGTGCCAGCAGTCTCGGGACTAGCGATGACAATGAGCAGTTCTTC. Translated, it gives CASSLGTSDDNEQFF.

About this clone itself: At one end, the junction sequence differs from germline, possibly due to a read error. J is TRBJ2-3 and V is TRBV10-2; 8 bases agree with TRBD2. There are 15 residues in the CDR3. CDR1 is WSHSY and CDR2 is SAAADI in the germline V gene. This CDR3 reads CASRESSGYTDTQYF. Here the CDR3 DNA reads TGCGCCAGCAGGGAGTCTAGCGGGTACACAGATACGCAGTATTTT.

V is TRBV6-5 and J is TRBJ1-2; the match to TRBD1 covers 9 bases. CDR3 size: 14 residues. Germline V lookup: CDR1 MNHEY, CDR2 SVGAGI. The ends lost 8 bases at V and 7 bases at J; junction bases unmatched: 11. The CDR3 region has the DNA TGTGCCAGCGTAAGACGCGGACAGGGGAGTGGCTACACCTTC. As protein: CASVRRGQGSGYTF.

V is TRBV5-1 and J is TRBJ2-3; TRBD1 matches at 7 bases. CDR1 and CDR2 from the germline V gene are SGHRS and YFSETQ. The CDR3 is 14 residues long. V trimming: 4 bases; J trimming: 6 bases; junction bases outside the gene matches: 8. The CDR3 DNA reads as TGCGCCAGCAGCGAGGACAGGTGGGGGGATACGCAGTATTTT. Translated, it gives CASSEDRWGDTQYF.

This clone was picked up a small number of times. The CDR3 reads CASSEQRSEQYF. The CDR3 nucleotides are TGTGCCAGCAGTGAACAACGGAGTGAGCAGTACTTC. V is TRBV6-1 and J is TRBJ2-7, with unresolved D. The CDR3 extends over 12 amino acids. Germline CDR1 and CDR2: MNHNS and SASEGT. V was pared by 2 bases and J by 7 bases, with 9 bases between.

The genes are TRBV6-1 and TRBJ2-4; 8 nucleotides line up with TRBD1. This CDR3 has 14 amino acids. Germline V lookup: CDR1 MNHNS, CDR2 SASEGT. V shed 3 bases, J shed 7 bases, and the junction held 5 bases outside the gene matches. CDR3 protein: CASSDPQGANIQYF. CDR3 DNA sequence: TGTGCCAGCAGTGACCCCCAGGGGGCGAACATTCAGTACTTC.

V usage is TRBV28 and J usage is TRBJ1-6; TRBD1 agrees at 7 bases. Germline V lookup: CDR1 MDHEN, CDR2 SYDVKM. The CDR3 covers 14 residues. V was clipped by 6 bases and J by 8 bases; unmatched bases: 7. CDR3 residues: CASRRDSVYSPLHF. CDR3 coding DNA: TGTGCCAGCAGGCGGGACAGTGTTTATTCACCCCTCCACTTT.

The rearrangement links TRBV5-1 to TRBJ2-3; 7 nucleotides agree with TRBD2. Trimming at V came to 0 bases and at J to 2 bases, leaving 6 bases not matched to a gene. The CDR3 extends over 16 amino acids. Looked up from germline, CDR1 is SGHRS and CDR2 is YFSETQ. This CDR3 is CASSLAGGGITDTQYF. CDR3 DNA: TGCGCCAGCAGCTTGGCTGGCGGGGGAATCACAGATACGCAGTATTTT.

The V call is TRBV28, the J call TRBJ2-7, with 9 bases identical to TRBD1. Germline loops: CDR1 MDHEN, CDR2 SYDVKM. The V and J ends lost 5 bases and 4 bases, in that order; junction bases with no gene match: 6. CDR3 length: 14 amino acids. The CDR3 loop is CASSPRTGDYEQYF. CDR3 DNA: TGTGCCAGCAGTCCCCGGACAGGGGATTACGAGCAGTACTTC.

The chain employs TRBV6-5 and TRBJ2-2, with no clear D. This CDR3 comprises 14 residues. With 1 base removed from V and 4 bases from J, the gap between germline ends came to 7 bases. Germline V gene sequence: CDR1 MNHEY, CDR2 SVGAGI. CDR3: CASSYWQGTGELFF. The CDR3 bases are TGTGCCAGCAGTTACTGGCAAGGCACCGGGGAGCTGTTTTTT.

V usage is TRBV28 and J usage is TRBJ2-1, with D perhaps matching TRBD1 (7 bases). Deletions cut 4 bases from V and 7 bases from J, with 14 bases between. In germline, CDR1 is MDHEN, CDR2 SYDVKM. The CDR3 spans 14 residues. CDR3 amino acids: CASSWIQGTNEQFF. The CDR3 DNA reads as TGTGCCAGCAGTTGGATACAGGGGACTAATGAGCAGTTCTTC.

DNA for the CDR3: TGCGCCAGCAGCCAAGCCCGGACAGGGAATCAGCCCCAGCATTTT. Translating gives CASSQARTGNQPQHF. The chain joins TRBV4-1 to TRBJ1-5; TRBD1 matches at 8 bases. This CDR3 comprises 15 residues. V lost 1 base and J lost 4; bases outside the gene matches: 3. Germline V gene data show CDR1 as MGHRA and CDR2 as YSYEKL.

Notes on this clone: The same CDR3 is also encoded by other DNA sequences in this sample. The chain combines TRBV28 with TRBJ1-1, with D perhaps TRBD1 (5 bases). Trimming took 10 bases from V and 1 from J, leaving 22 bases between them. This CDR3 contains 16 residues. Germline-derived CDR1 and CDR2 are MDHEN and SYDVKM. The CDR3 here is CATNTRSWGENTEAFF. The CDR3 nucleotides are TGTGCCACCAACACAAGGAGTTGGGGCGAGAACACTGAAGCTTTCTTT.

The chain combines TRBV30 with TRBJ2-3; 7 bases are shared with TRBD2. Per the germline V gene, CDR1 is GTSNPN and CDR2 is SVGIG (reference sequence). The CDR3 contains 16 residues. Losses at the gene ends were 8 bases for V and 2 bases for J; bases not matched to a gene: 16. The CDR3 loop is CARGQGLMSDTDTQYF. CDR3 coding DNA: TGTGCCAGAGGGCAGGGACTAATGAGTGACACAGATACGCAGTATTTT.

The rearrangement uses TRBV11-2 and TRBJ1-1; D remains ambiguous. This CDR3 has 12 residues. The V gene lost 1 base and the J gene lost 11 bases, with 11 bases spanning the gap. Looked up from germline, CDR1 is SGHAT and CDR2 is FQNNGV. The CDR3 DNA is TGTGCCAGCAGCTTAGTGCGCCCCTCGGCTTTCTTT. Its translation is CASSLVRPSAFF.

The V call is TRBV7-6, the J call TRBJ2-3, with unresolved D. Trimming removed 3 bases from V and 2 bases from J, with 12 bases in between. Germline values: CDR1 SGHVS, CDR2 FNYEAQ. The CDR3 has 15 amino acids. The CDR3 here is CASSFGRKSTDTQYF. In DNA form, the CDR3 reads TGTGCCAGCAGCTTCGGACGGAAGTCCACAGATACGCAGTATTTT.

This chain links TRBV6-5 with TRBJ1-4; D remains ambiguous. This CDR3 region has 14 residues. Trimming pared 8 bases from V and 5 bases from J, leaving 15 bases between. Per the germline V gene, CDR1 is MNHEY and CDR2 is SVGAGI. CDR3 sequence (DNA): TGTGCCAGCGCCTTAATGTACCAAAATGAAAAACTGTTTTTT. It codes for CASALMYQNEKLFF.